This T cell receptor beta chain originates from a study of T cells in Graves' hyperthyroidism and ophthalmopathy (dated by TCRdb to the late 2010s). General notes on the study: Peripheral blood was sampled at the time of initial diagnosis, prior to any treatment. A discovery cohort of around 100 patients, approximately 44 with Graves' ophthalmopathy and over 55 with stable Graves' hyperthyroidism, was used to find distinguishing TCR V-J signatures. An independent validation cohort of under 20 hyperthyroidism patients and over 15 patients who later progressed to ophthalmopathy tested prospective prediction of ophthalmopathy. The approximately 100 discovery patients were divided at random into training and test sets in a 7:3 ratio. In about 6 Graves' hyperthyroidism patients, the study also compared T-cell repertoires from thyroid tissue with T-cell repertoires from blood. After sampling, hyperthyroidism patients received methimazole starting at 30 mg daily, and ophthalmopathy patients received high-dose intravenous methylprednisolone. The paper reports TCR Vbeta CDR3 sequencing of approximately 130 peripheral blood samples: some 41 ophthalmopathy, roughly 74 hyperthyroidism and around 17 progressor patients.

This clonotype was detected ten times or more. It has no known antigen specificity. No much larger clonotype is one base removed from it; base qualities were not supplied. The TCR beta CDR3 regions were amplified from the RNA transcripts. A first-round RT-PCR of the TCR CDR3 used the HTBI primer set with the Qiagen OneStep RT-PCR kit. Libraries were constructed in a second round of multiplex PCR, after which size selection and purification were performed. Libraries were sequenced paired-end with 100 bp reads on an Illumina HiSeq2000. The study's processing was this. SOAPnuke was used to process the raw data, throwing out any read that contained adapters or uncalled bases, had a mean Phred below 15, or lacked an exact constant-primer or identifier match. COPE v1.2.5 was used to merge high-quality paired reads, and clonotypes were defined as unique nucleotide sequences. Clonotypes were aligned to IMGT TRBV, TRBD and TRBJ reference segments using MiTCR v1.1. Only V-J combinations with frequency above 0.0001, covering 99% to 99.2% of repertoires, were analysed. The TCS score was defined as F50 (clonal expansion) divided by E x V (chaos), with BLOSUM62-based TCRdist calculated between CDR3 peptides within each V-J. Welch's t-statistics and random forest reduced just over 500 V-J features to under 15, which were used in a naive Bayes classifier (R e1071). TCRdb handled the public reads itself, with Q25 trimming in fastp and clone calling in MiXCR, and kept productive beta chains. Identical CDR3 protein sequences are pooled into one entry, listed with their most common genes and DNA. These V and J calls derive from TCRdb rather than the authors' analysis. Here the sample has 250,000 to 300,000 distinct CDR3 sequences; nearly 15% occur a single time. Of the sample, more than 30% falls within the top ten clones.

The investigation overall reported the following: A model built on a 13 V-J signature distinguished ophthalmopathy from stable hyperthyroidism, reaching about 88% sensitivity and about 81% specificity in cross-validation and 80%/75% in testing. Sample size was not statistically predetermined, and blinding of investigators to group allocation was not performed. In validation, the model predicted progression to ophthalmopathy with approximately 71% sensitivity and about 73% specificity, a median of around 6.6 months before onset. Most expanded thyroid clonotypes (frequency above 0.001) were also detected in blood, a finding suggesting that blood repertoires may reflect thyroid immune responses.

The hyperthyroidism patients were between 18 and 65 years old and newly diagnosed, with a disease duration of less than 2 months. Any patient with an uncontrolled infection, another autoimmune disease, pregnancy or lactation was excluded. Diagnoses were based on clinical symptoms, serum thyroxine and TRAb, thyroid ultrasound and orbital computed tomography. Blood from progressor patients was drawn when they were first diagnosed with hyperthyroidism, before any ophthalmopathy symptoms appeared. PBMCs were separated from roughly 9.3 ml of fresh peripheral blood using Ficoll-Paque density gradient centrifugation. Progressor patients were first diagnosed with Graves' hyperthyroidism and then developed ophthalmopathy during follow-up. Trizol reagent was used to extract total RNA, and RNA quality was then checked on an Agilent 2100 Bioanalyzer. There are 14 amino acids in the CDR3, from cysteine to phenylalanine inclusive. Left in the record is the CDR3 DNA by itself, 42 bases read in frame from the first base. The germline ends are 18 bases apart after V is trimmed by 9 bases and J by 7 bases.

Sequenced material: blood. The sequence was collected from a woman between 50 and 59 years old with Graves' hyperthyroidism that later progressed to Graves' ophthalmopathy. The sequence links TRBV12-3 or TRBV12-4 to TRBJ1-4; tentative D gene TRBD1, with 5 bases matching. In nucleotide form, the sequence is TGTGCCAGTCACTTGGGGCAGGGTAGTGAAAAACTGTTTTTT. This sequence encodes CASHLGQGSEKLFF.